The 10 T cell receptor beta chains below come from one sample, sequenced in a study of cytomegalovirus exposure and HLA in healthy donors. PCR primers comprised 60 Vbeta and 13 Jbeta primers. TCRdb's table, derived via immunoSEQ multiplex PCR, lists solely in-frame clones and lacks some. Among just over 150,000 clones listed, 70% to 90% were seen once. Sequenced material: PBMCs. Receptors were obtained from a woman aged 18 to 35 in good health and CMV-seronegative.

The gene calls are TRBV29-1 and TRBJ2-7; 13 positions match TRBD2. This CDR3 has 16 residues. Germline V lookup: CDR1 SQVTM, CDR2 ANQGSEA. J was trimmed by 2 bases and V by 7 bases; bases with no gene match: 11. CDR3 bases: TGCAGCGCCCTCGGACTAGCGGGGGAAATTACCTACGAGCAGTACTTC. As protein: CSALGLAGEITYEQYF.

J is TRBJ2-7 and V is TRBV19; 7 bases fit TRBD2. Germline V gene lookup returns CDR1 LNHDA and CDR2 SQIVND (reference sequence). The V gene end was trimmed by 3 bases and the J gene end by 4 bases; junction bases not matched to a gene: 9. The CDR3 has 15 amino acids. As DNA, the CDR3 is TGTGCCAGTAGTATCGGGGCTAGCGGCGGGTACGAGCAGTACTTC. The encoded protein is CASSIGASGGYEQYF.

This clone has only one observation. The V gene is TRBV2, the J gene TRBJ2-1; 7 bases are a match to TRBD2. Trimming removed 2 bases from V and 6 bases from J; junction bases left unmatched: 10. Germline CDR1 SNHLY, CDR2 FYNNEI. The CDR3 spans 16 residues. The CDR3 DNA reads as TGTGCCAGCAGTGAACGGAGGCGGGAGATCCGCAATGAGCAGTTCTTC. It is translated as CASSERRREIRNEQFF.

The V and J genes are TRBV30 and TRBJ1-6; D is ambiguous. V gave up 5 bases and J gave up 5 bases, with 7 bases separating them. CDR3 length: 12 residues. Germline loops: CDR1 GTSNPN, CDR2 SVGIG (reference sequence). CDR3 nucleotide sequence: TGTGCCTGGGGTAGAGATAATTCACCCCTCCACTTT. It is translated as CAWGRDNSPLHF.

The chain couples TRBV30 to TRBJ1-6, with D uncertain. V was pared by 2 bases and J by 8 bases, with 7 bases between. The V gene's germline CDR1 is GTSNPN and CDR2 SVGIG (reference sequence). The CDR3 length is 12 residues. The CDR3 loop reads CAWSKRDSPLHF. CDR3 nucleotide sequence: TGTGCCTGGAGTAAACGGGATTCACCCCTCCACTTT.

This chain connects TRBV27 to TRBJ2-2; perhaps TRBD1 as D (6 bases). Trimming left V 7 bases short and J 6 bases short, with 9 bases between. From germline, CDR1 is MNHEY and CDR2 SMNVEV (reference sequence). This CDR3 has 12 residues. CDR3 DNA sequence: TGTGCCAGCACTACAGGGCCCGGGGAGCTGTTTTTT. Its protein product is CASTTGPGELFF.

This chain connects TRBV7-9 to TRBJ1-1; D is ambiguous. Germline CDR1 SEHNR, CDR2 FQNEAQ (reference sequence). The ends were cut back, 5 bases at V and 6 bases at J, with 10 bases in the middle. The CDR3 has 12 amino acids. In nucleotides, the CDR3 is TGTGCCAGCAGCCCAATGGGCGCTGAAGCTTTCTTT. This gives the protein CASSPMGAEAFF.

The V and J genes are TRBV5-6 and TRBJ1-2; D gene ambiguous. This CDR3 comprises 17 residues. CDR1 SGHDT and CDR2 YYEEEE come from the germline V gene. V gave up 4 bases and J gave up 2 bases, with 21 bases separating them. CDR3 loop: CASSPRAQPRLNYGYTF. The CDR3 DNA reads TGTGCCAGCAGCCCCCGGGCCCAACCTCGACTAAACTATGGCTACACCTTC.

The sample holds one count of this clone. The DNA of the CDR3 is TGTGCCAGCAACGCCGACCCAGGGGGCGAGCAGTACTTC. As protein: CASNADPGGEQYF. The chain recombines TRBV2 with TRBJ2-7, with 7 bases aligning to TRBD1. In germline, CDR1 is SNHLY, CDR2 FYNNEI. The CDR3 sequence is 13 residues long. J lost 6 bases, V lost 7 bases, and 9 bases had no gene match.

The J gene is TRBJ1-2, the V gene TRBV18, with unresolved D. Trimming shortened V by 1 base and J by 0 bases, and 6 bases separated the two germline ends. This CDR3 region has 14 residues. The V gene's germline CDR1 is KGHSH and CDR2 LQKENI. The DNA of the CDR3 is TGTGCCAGCTCACCACGGGCAGCTAACTATGGCTACACCTTC. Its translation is CASSPRAANYGYTF. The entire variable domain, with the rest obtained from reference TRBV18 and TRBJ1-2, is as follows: NAGVMQNPRHLVRRRGQEARLRCSPMKGHSHVYWYRQLPEEGLKFMVYLQKENIIDESGMPKERFSAEFPKEGPSILRIQQVVRGDSAAYFCASSPRAANYGYTFGSGTRLTVV.